The 15 T cell receptor beta chains listed next were all sequenced from one sample in a study of chemoradiotherapy in HPV16-positive cancers. Clones were sequenced by immunoSEQ multiplex PCR, and TCRdb holds only the in-frame ones, with some missing. The data contain about 8,800 clones, roughly 71% of them singletons. The material was tumor tissue, obtained from a patient who underwent chemoradiotherapy. The receptors here all came from a human donor with HPV-associated anogenital cancer.

Only a few counts were recorded for this clone. The genes are TRBV7-6 and TRBJ2-7; D unclear. Germline assignment: CDR1 SGHVS and CDR2 FNYEAQ. The CDR3 length is 13 residues. Between the trimmed V and J ends, which lost 4 bases and 2 bases, there was a span of 9 bases. The CDR3 DNA follows: TGTGCCAGCAGCTCGGGCCCTCCCTACGAGCAGTACTTC. As protein: CASSSGPPYEQYF.

The chain is built from TRBV29-1 and TRBJ1-2; D remains unclear. V was pared by 6 bases and J by 0 bases, with 5 bases between. This CDR3 region has 11 residues. The germline gives CDR1 SQVTM, CDR2 ANQGSEA. CDR3 protein: CSVRANYGYTF. The CDR3 DNA reads TGCAGCGTAAGAGCTAACTATGGCTACACCTTC.

The genes are TRBV29-1 and TRBJ2-7; tentatively, D is TRBD2 (6 bases). Germline CDR1 reads SQVTM; CDR2 reads ANQGSEA. V dropped 4 bases and J dropped 3 bases, with 13 bases sitting between them. The CDR3 is made up of 13 amino acids. CDR3 DNA sequence: TGCAGCGTTGGGTCGGGGGAGGACTACGAGCAGTACTTC. Translation: CSVGSGEDYEQYF.

This chain joins TRBV5-6 and TRBJ1-2; D is uncertain. The V end lost 4 bases, the J end lost 1 base, and 8 bases lay between the germline ends. This CDR3 comprises 13 residues. Germline assignment: CDR1 SGHDT and CDR2 YYEEEE. CDR3 in DNA: TGTGCCAGCAGCCAGACCGGTAACTATGGCTACACCTTC. It yields the protein CASSQTGNYGYTF.

The chain joins TRBV29-1 to TRBJ2-1; TRBD2 agrees at 7 bases. The germline V gene has CDR1 SQVTM and CDR2 ANQGSEA. V lost 3 bases, J lost 0 bases, and 5 bases stayed unmatched. The CDR3 runs to 15 residues. CDR3 amino acids: CSVDLSGGSYNEQFF. In DNA, the CDR3 is TGCAGCGTTGATCTGTCGGGGGGCTCCTACAATGAGCAGTTCTTC.

Only a few counts were recorded for this clone. CDR3 bases: TGCGCCAGCAGCCGTATAGCGCAGAACACCGGGGAGCTGTTTTTT. Translated, it gives CASSRIAQNTGELFF. The V and J genes are TRBV4-1 and TRBJ2-2; D is possibly TRBD2 (5 bases). The V gene's germline CDR1 is MGHRA and CDR2 YSYEKL. The CDR3 has 15 residues. Trimming took 4 bases from V and 1 from J, leaving 10 bases between them.

This clone was detected only a few times. This chain joins TRBV27 and TRBJ2-7, with 7 positions matching TRBD2. The ends lost 3 bases at V and 3 bases at J; junction bases unmatched: 11. Germline V lookup: CDR1 MNHEY, CDR2 SMNVEV (reference sequence). CDR3 length: 16 amino acids. The CDR3 protein is CASSFALSSGRYEQYF. CDR3 DNA: TGTGCCAGCAGTTTTGCTTTGTCTAGCGGACGCTACGAGCAGTACTTC.

The chain recombines TRBV15 with TRBJ2-3; 9 bases line up with TRBD2. CDR3 length: 14 residues. V shed 7 bases, J shed 3 bases, and the junction held 5 bases outside the gene matches. CDR1 LNHNV and CDR2 YYDKDF come from the germline V gene (reference sequence). The CDR3 loop is CATNPSGDTDTQYF. The DNA for the CDR3 is TGTGCCACCAATCCTAGCGGGGATACAGATACGCAGTATTTT.

The genes are TRBV11-3 and TRBJ1-1; TRBD1 matches at 7 bases. The J segment lost 1 base and the V segment lost 5 bases, leaving 4 bases of the junction unmatched. Germline V gene data show CDR1 as SGHNT and CDR2 as YENEEA. This CDR3 region has 14 residues. CDR3 bases: TGTGCCAGCAGCCAGGGACAGTGGAACACTGAAGCTTTCTTT. Translated: CASSQGQWNTEAFF.

This clone has more than one count but fewer than ten. The CDR3 region is CASSLAGTGHNEQFF. DNA of the CDR3: TGTGCCAGCAGCTTAGCAGGGACAGGGCACAATGAGCAGTTCTTC. V is TRBV11-1 and J is TRBJ2-1; 9 positions match TRBD1. CDR1 is SGHAT and CDR2 is FQDESV in the germline V gene (reference sequence). The junction had 2 bases not matched to a gene; V was cut back by 0 bases and J by 5 bases. The CDR3 is 15 residues long.

The chain employs TRBV6-4 and TRBJ1-2; a possible D gene is TRBD1 (5 bases). The CDR3 is 13 amino acids. The V end was cut by 1 base, the J end by 4 bases, with 7 bases between. The germline gives CDR1 MRHNA, CDR2 SNTAGT. The DNA for the CDR3 is TGTGCCAGCAGTGACTGGGGGAGCTATGGCTACACCTTC. Translation: CASSDWGSYGYTF.

This chain links TRBV7-7 with TRBJ2-2, with TRBD1 as a possible D gene (6 bases). The CDR3 runs 15 residues. V gave up 5 bases and J gave up 4 bases, with 14 bases separating them. Germline CDR1 SSHAT, CDR2 FNYEAQ (reference sequence). CDR3 sequence: CASSQQGIGTGELFF. CDR3 in DNA: TGTGCCAGCAGCCAGCAGGGGATTGGCACCGGGGAGCTGTTTTTT.

Here the CDR3 DNA reads TGCGCCAGCAGCGGCCCCGGGACAATTAATGAAAAACTGTTTTTT. Amino acid sequence: CASSGPGTINEKLFF. The gene calls are TRBV4-1 and TRBJ1-4; the D gene is possibly TRBD1 (6 bases). V lost 5 bases and J lost 4, with 14 bases in between. The CDR3 has 15 amino acids. Germline V gives CDR1 MGHRA, CDR2 YSYEKL.

The chain has TRBV10-3 and TRBJ1-1, with 8 positions matching TRBD1. This CDR3 has 13 amino acids. Trimming removed 10 bases from V and 1 base from J; junction bases left unmatched: 5. Germline V CDR1 and CDR2: ENHRY, SYGVKD. CDR3 sequence (DNA): TGTGCCACAAAACAGGGGGAGAACACTGAAGCTTTCTTT. Translation gives CATKQGENTEAFF.

The chain combines TRBV30 with TRBJ2-1; D gene uncertain. This CDR3 comprises 13 residues. V lost 2 bases to trimming and J lost 6 bases, with 11 bases between them. The germline gives CDR1 GTSNPN, CDR2 SVGIG (reference sequence). CDR3 coding DNA: TGTGCCTGGAGTCCGTCGGTCGCCAATGAGCAGTTCTTC. As protein: CAWSPSVANEQFF. Based on the CDR3 plus reference TRBV30 and TRBJ2-1, the full variable domain is SQTIHQWPATLVQPVGSPLSLECTVEGTSNPNLYWYRQAAGRGLQLLFYSVGIGQISSEVPQNLSASRPQDRQFILSSKKLLLSDSGFYLCAWSPSVANEQFFGPGTRLTVL.